The subject of this entry is one TCR beta chain. In the study's own analysis: Nucleated cell counts were estimated from reference gene primer amplification. Profiling relied on immunoSEQ multiplex PCR, and the TCRdb table lists in-frame clones only, not all of them. Clone size and V and J calls were adopted from that table, with D and trimming inferred from the DNA. The sample lists 280,000 or so clones, over 75% occurring once. This specimen comes from a study of blood T cell repertoires in COVID-19. Across the whole study: Acute-phase and convalescent COVID-19 samples originated in the United States, Italy and Spain. PBMCs, B-cell-depleted T cells, or T cells provided the cDNA or gDNA that made up the material.

The V gene's germline CDR1 is LGHDT and CDR2 YNNKEL (reference sequence). Losses at the gene ends were 6 bases for V and 7 bases for J; bases not matched to a gene: 8. The CDR3 length is 14 residues. V usage is TRBV3-1 (or the pseudogene TRBV3-2) and J usage is TRBJ1-4; 7 positions match TRBD1. The source material was peripheral blood. The TCR originated in a man aged 18 to 30 with active or convalescent COVID-19. The CDR3 is CASRNRGASEKLFF. CDR3 DNA: TGTGCCAGCAGAAACAGGGGCGCGAGTGAAAAACTGTTTTTT.